This T cell receptor (beta chain) was identified during a study of blood T cell repertoires in COVID-19. At the level of the study: Sample material is recorded as cDNA or gDNA derived from T cells, B-cell-depleted T cells, or PBMCs.

CDR3 length: 16 amino acids. The germline gives CDR1 SGHVS, CDR2 FNYEAQ. Trimming cost V 5 bases and J 0 bases, with 17 bases left between them. Generated by immunoSEQ multiplex PCR, the TCRdb table keeps only in-frame clones and is missing some. This repertoire shows 57,000 or so clones, approximately 88% found once; its top ten account for roughly 15%. Specimen: peripheral blood. The clonotype originates from a man in his 70s with active COVID-19. The rearrangement uses TRBV7-6 and TRBJ2-7; possible D gene TRBD1, 5 bases. The CDR3 DNA follows: TGTGCCAGCAGCCCCCAGGCCCAGGGTCTCTCCTACGAGCAGTACTTC. Its translation is CASSPQAQGLSYEQYF. Together with reference TRBV7-6 and TRBJ2-7, the CDR3 gives the full variable domain: GAGVSQSPRYKVTKRGQDVALRCDPISGHVSLYWYRQALGQGPEFLTYFNYEAQQDKSGLPNDRFSAERPEGSISTLTIQRTEQRDSAMYRCASSPQAQGLSYEQYFGPGTRLTVT.